This is a list of T cell receptor beta chains from one sample in a study of control samples from healthy donors and cancer patients. Clones were read by immunoSEQ multiplex PCR, and TCRdb kept only the in-frame ones, dropping some. Of under 85,000 clones detected, around 84% appear once; the ten largest clones hold around 10%. Input material: PBMCs. The receptors were sampled from a man between 60 and 70 years old with head and neck cancer. Both conserved end residues are part of each CDR3. The D gene is left open where the match is weak. Clone size is not always given. Where it is, it says once, few, many or a class for expanded clones.

abundance	j_gene	d_gene	v_gene	CDR3nt	CDR3aa
few	TRBJ2-2	TRBD1	TRBV11-2	TGTGCCAGCAGCTTACAGGGGGTCTACACCGGGGAGCTGTTTTTT	CASSLQGVYTGELFF
-	TRBJ2-1	-	TRBV27	TGTGCCAGCAGATATGGGGGGAGTGGCTCCTACAATGAGCAGTTCTTC	CASRYGGSGSYNEQFF
-	TRBJ2-5	-	TRBV5-1	TGCGCCAGCAGCCGTTTCCCTGAGACCCAGTACTTC	CASSRFPETQYF
-	TRBJ1-5	-	TRBV2	TGTGCCAGCACCTACCCAGGGACGAGCCAGCCCCAGCATTTT	CASTYPGTSQPQHF
-	TRBJ2-3	-	TRBV27	TGTGCCAGCAGTTTTTTCTCGTGGGCAGAGGCGCACAGATACGCAGTATTT	CASSFFSWAEAHRYAVF
-	TRBJ2-6	-	TRBV7-6	TGTGCCAGCAGCCCAAGTGTGACAGGGAGGTCTGGGGCCAACGTCCTGACTTTC	CASSPSVTGRSGANVLTF
many	TRBJ2-5	TRBD1	TRBV5-8	TGTGCCAGCAGCGAGGACAGGCAAGAGACCCAGTACTTC	CASSEDRQETQYF
-	TRBJ2-7	-	TRBV5-6	TGTGCCAGCAAGGGGCGAAAGGACGAGCAGTACTTC	CASKGRKDEQYF
-	TRBJ1-5	TRBD1	TRBV5-5	TGTGCCAGCAGTAAAGGACAGGGAATGAATACTCAGCCCCAGCATTTT	CASSKGQGMNTQPQHF
-	TRBJ2-3	-	TRBV6-2/TRBV6-3	TGTGCCAGCAGTTACTCGATGGGTAACAGGGTCAGCACAGATACGCAGTATTTT	CASSYSMGNRVSTDTQYF
once	TRBJ2-3	-	TRBV6-5	TGTGCCAGCATTGTCCTAGATGGTATAGATACGCAGTATTTT	CASIVLDGIDTQYF
-	TRBJ1-1	-	TRBV27	TGTGCCAGCAGTAAGTCCGCCAGGGGGAACACTGAAGCTTTCTTT	CASSKSARGNTEAFF
-	TRBJ2-7	TRBD2	TRBV18	TGTGCCAGCTCACCAGGGGCTAGCGGGATCTACGAGCAGTACTTC	CASSPGASGIYEQYF
-	TRBJ1-5	TRBD1	TRBV30	TGTGCCTGGAGCAGGGGGGTACAGGGGAGACAGCCCCAGCATTTT	CAWSRGVQGRQPQHF
-	TRBJ2-5	TRBD1	TRBV10-1	TGCGCCAGCAGTGACAGGGGGCTTACAAACCAAGAGACCCAGTACTTC	CASSDRGLTNQETQYF
-	TRBJ1-2	-	TRBV2	TGTGCCAGCACTAACCCCGGGGGAAACTATGGCTACACCTTC	CASTNPGGNYGYTF
-	TRBJ2-6	-	TRBV23-1	TGCGCCAGCAGTCAATCTAGGAACGGCCCTGGGGCCAACGTCCTGACTTTC	CASSQSRNGPGANVLTF
-	TRBJ2-2	-	TRBV7-6	TGTGCCAGCAGCCCTCAAAGTAGCGGATACACCGGGGAGCTGTTTTTT	CASSPQSSGYTGELFF
-	TRBJ2-1	TRBD2	TRBV3-1/TRBV3-2	TGTGCCAGCAGCCAAGCGGGGGCCGCGGGGGGTGAGCAGTTCTTC	CASSQAGAAGGEQFF
-	TRBJ2-1	-	TRBV14	TGTGCCAGCAGCCCACCGACACAACAGCAGTTCTTC	CASSPPTQQQFF
-	TRBJ1-1	TRBD1	TRBV5-4	TGTGCCAGCAGACCAGGGGGAAGGAACACTGAAGCTTTCTTT	CASRPGGRNTEAFF
-	TRBJ2-7	-	TRBV29-1	TGCAGCGTTTATACTAGCACGGGAGAGCGCCACGAGCAGTACTTC	CSVYTSTGERHEQYF
-	TRBJ1-1	-	TRBV4-1	TGCGCCAGCAGAAGTCAAGGGCGGGGCACTGAAGCTTTCTTT	CASRSQGRGTEAFF
-	TRBJ1-2	TRBD1	TRBV5-1	TGCGCCAGCAGCTTTGTAACAGGGGAAATCTACACCTTC	CASSFVTGEIYTF
-	TRBJ2-1	-	TRBV5-1	TGCGCCAGCAGCTTGGTTGAGGGACGGAATGAGCAGTTCTTC	CASSLVEGRNEQFF
many	TRBJ1-2	-	TRBV28	TGTGCCAGCTGGGGGCAGGGAAGGTATGGCTACACCTTC	CASWGQGRYGYTF
-	TRBJ2-7	-	TRBV9	TGTGCCAGCAGCGTAGCAGGGAGTGGCTACGAGCAGTACTTC	CASSVAGSGYEQYF
-	TRBJ2-7	-	TRBV5-4	TGTGCCAGCAGCCCAAGGCCGCGGGAAACCTACGAGCAGTACTTC	CASSPRPRETYEQYF
-	TRBJ1-4	-	TRBV6-2/TRBV6-3	TGTGCCAGCAGTAGAGCCGGGACCCTTAATGAAAAACTGTTTTTT	CASSRAGTLNEKLFF
once	TRBJ1-2	-	TRBV9	TGTGCCAGCAGCGTAGGGCAGGGGAACTATGGCTACACCTTC	CASSVGQGNYGYTF
-	TRBJ2-5	TRBD1	TRBV5-1	TGCGCCAGCAGACGGACAGGGGGCATGACGGTAGAGACCCAGTACTTC	CASRRTGGMTVETQYF
-	TRBJ2-3	TRBD2	TRBV11-1	TGTGCCAGCAGTCAGACTAGCGGGATGGATACGCAGTATTTT	CASSQTSGMDTQYF
-	TRBJ2-2	TRBD2	TRBV15	TGTGCCACCAGCAGAGATTCTCCGGGACTAGCGGGAGCCGGGGAGCTGTTTTTT	CATSRDSPGLAGAGELFF
-	TRBJ1-5	TRBD1	TRBV2	TGTGCCAGCAGTGATGAGGGGGCTCGCAATCAGCCCCAGCATTTT	CASSDEGARNQPQHF
-	TRBJ2-3	-	TRBV10-3	TGTGCCATCGGGCTAGACTCTCGCACAGATACGCAGTATTTT	CAIGLDSRTDTQYF
few	TRBJ1-4	-	TRBV4-1	TGCGCCAGCAGCCAAGTGCTTCGGGGGTATGGAAAACTGTTTTTT	CASSQVLRGYGKLFF
-	TRBJ1-1	-	TRBV15	TGTGCCACCAGCAGAGATGGAAAAGTTTTCAGGCCCATGAACACTGAAGCTTTCTTT	CATSRDGKVFRPMNTEAFF
-	TRBJ1-4	-	TRBV11-3	TGTGCCAGCAGCTTAGATAGGACCCCAGAGCGGTATGAAAAACTGTTTTTT	CASSLDRTPERYEKLFF
-	TRBJ1-3	-	TRBV5-1	TGCGCCAGCAGCTTGGAGTTAGGGCAGGGGAAAAAGTCTGGAAACACCATATATTTT	CASSLELGQGKKSGNTIYF
-	TRBJ2-5	-	TRBV10-2	TGCGCCACCCGTGGAAGGGGTAGAGAGACCCAGTACTTC	CATRGRGRETQYF
few	TRBJ2-2	TRBD2	TRBV27	TGTGCCAGCAGTTTATCCCTAGCGGGAGCCGGGGAGCTGTTTTTT	CASSLSLAGAGELFF
-	TRBJ1-1	TRBD1	TRBV29-1	TGCAGCGTCAACAGGGGGACTGAAGCTTTCTTT	CSVNRGTEAFF
-	TRBJ1-2	-	TRBV7-9	TGTGCCAGCAGCCCCGAGATTCAGGGGAACTATGGCTACACCTTC	CASSPEIQGNYGYTF
-	TRBJ1-1	-	TRBV18	TGTGCCAGCTCACCACCGGGGGCCCTGAACACTGAAGCTTTCTTT	CASSPPGALNTEAFF
-	TRBJ2-2	-	TRBV12-3/TRBV12-4	TGTGCCAGCAGGGGCACCGGGGAGCTGTTTTTT	CASRGTGELFF
once	TRBJ1-4	-	TRBV5-1	TGCGCCAGCAGCCCGGGGGGCGGGATAACTAATGAAAAACTGTTTTTT	CASSPGGGITNEKLFF
-	TRBJ2-1	TRBD2	TRBV27	TGTGCCAGCCGGGCGGGGGTCTCCTACAATGAGCAGTTCTTC	CASRAGVSYNEQFF
-	TRBJ2-1	-	TRBV7-2	TGTGCCAGCAGCGCCGGTCCCGTGAATGAGCAGTTCTTC	CASSAGPVNEQFF
-	TRBJ1-5	-	TRBV16	TGTGCCAGCAGCCACCTCCCGCAGCCCCAGCATTTT	CASSHLPQPQHF
-	TRBJ2-7	-	TRBV29-1	TGCAGCGTTGAAGCAGGGTCATCCCCCTACGAGCAGTACTTC	CSVEAGSSPYEQYF
-	TRBJ2-2	-	TRBV5-1	TGCGCCAGCAGCTTGGGGGTTAACACCGGGGAGCTGTTTTTT	CASSLGVNTGELFF
-	TRBJ2-2	-	TRBV19	TGTGCCAGTAGTATTAGACCGGGCGGGGCCGGGGAGCTGTTTTTT	CASSIRPGGAGELFF
-	TRBJ2-7	-	TRBV10-3	TGTGCCATCCAGGGACACCAGATCTACGAGCAGTACTTC	CAIQGHQIYEQYF